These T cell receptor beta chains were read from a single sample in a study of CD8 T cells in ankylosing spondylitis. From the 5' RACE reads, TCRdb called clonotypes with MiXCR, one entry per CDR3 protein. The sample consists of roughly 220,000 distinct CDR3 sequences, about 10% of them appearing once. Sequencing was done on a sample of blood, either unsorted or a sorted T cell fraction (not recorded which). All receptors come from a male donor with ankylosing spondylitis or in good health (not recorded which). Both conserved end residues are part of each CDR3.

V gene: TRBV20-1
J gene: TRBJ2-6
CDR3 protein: CSAKIQGTGANVLTF

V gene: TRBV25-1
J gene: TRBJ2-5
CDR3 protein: CASSEGQGVETQYF

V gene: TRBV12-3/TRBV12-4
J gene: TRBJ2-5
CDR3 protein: CASRPSGGAGETQYF

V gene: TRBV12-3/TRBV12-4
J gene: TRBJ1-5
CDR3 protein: CASSPGFNNQPQHF

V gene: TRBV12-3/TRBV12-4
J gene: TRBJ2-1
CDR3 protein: CASSLGNGNYNEQFF

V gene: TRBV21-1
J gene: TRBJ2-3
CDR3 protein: CASSGGTSTDTQYF

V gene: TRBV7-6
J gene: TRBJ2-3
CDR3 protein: CASSWTSGADTQYF

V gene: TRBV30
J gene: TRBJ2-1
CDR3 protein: CAWSRTHNEQFF

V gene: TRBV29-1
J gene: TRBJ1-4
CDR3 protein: CSVVETANEKLFF

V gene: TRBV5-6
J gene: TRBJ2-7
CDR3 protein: CASSGQGNWYEQYF

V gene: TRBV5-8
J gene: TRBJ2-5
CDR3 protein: CASSVRTGEETQYF

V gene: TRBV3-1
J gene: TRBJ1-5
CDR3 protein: CASSQMRSEPQHF

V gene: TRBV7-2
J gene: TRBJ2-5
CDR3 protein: CASSQGTNQETQYF

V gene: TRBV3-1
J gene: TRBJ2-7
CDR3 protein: CASSYNFKRTGLDEQYF

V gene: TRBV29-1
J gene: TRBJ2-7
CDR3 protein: CSVPTGTGAPYEQYF

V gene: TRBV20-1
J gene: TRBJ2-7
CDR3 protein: CSAARLAGGYEQSF

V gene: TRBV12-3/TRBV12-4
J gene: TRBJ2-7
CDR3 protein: CASTAMGYEQYF

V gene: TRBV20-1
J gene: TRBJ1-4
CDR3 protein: CSARLVPNEKLFF

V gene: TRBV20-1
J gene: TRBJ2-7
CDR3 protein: CSARDERQGGSHEQYF

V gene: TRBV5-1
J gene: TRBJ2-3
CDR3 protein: CASSLVLAGVTDTQYF

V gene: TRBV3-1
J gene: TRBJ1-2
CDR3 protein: CASSQHSRQGGAFYGYTF

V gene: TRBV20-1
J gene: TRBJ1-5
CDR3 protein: CSALQVSNQPQHF

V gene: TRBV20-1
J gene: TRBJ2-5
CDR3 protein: CSASVLSGGAIGTRETQYF

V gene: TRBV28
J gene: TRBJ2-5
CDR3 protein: CASSGPTGVGETQYF

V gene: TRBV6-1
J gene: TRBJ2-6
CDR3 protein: CASRLGTGLSGANVLTF

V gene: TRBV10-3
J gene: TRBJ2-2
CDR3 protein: CAISERLAGTGELFF

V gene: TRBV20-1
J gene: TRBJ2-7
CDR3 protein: CSAFFRQGAYEQYF

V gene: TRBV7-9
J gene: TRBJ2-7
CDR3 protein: CASSLEFTHEQYF

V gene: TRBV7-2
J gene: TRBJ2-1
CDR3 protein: CASSQTRNEQFF

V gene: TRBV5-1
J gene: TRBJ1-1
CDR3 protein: CASSSEMTGAGTEAFF

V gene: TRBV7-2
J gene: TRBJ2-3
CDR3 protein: CASSPYHRGGTDTQYF

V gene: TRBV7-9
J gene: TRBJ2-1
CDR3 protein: CASSLARVLNPAEQFF

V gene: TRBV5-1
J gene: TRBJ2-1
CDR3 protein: CASSLGIAGAEQFF

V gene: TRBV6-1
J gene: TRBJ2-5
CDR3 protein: CASSATGKQETQYF

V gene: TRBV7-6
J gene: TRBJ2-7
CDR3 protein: CASSQPGLDPYEQYF

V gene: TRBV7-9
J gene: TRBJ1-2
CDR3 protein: CASSLEEFQGRYTF

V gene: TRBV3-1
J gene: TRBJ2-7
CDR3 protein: CASSQLPGQGYEQYF

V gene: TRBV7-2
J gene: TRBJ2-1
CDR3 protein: CASSLLGPRAWNEQFF

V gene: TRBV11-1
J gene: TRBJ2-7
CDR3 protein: CASSLALVFGTESYEQYF

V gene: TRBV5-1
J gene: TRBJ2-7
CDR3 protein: CASSSGTRDEQYF

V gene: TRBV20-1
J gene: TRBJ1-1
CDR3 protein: CSARGPGNTEAFF

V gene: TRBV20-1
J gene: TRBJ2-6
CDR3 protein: CSARDSGANVLTF

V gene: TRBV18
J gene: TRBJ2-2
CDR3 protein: CASSTGGNTGELFF

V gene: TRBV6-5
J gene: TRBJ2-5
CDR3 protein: CASSYLAGWETQYF

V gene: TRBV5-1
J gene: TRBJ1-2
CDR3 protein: CASSGGDTNGHGYTF

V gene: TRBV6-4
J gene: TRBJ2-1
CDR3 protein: CASSPTSGGSWSNEQFF

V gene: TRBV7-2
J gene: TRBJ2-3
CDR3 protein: CASRQTGASDTQYF

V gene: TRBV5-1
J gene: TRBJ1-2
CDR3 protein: CASSPGDSTNYGYTF

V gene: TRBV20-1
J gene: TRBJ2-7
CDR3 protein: CSATDRAESYEQYF

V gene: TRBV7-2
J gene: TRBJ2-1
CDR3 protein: CASSLVLAGGREQFF

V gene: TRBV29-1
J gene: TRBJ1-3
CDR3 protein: CSVEIWAANSGNTIYF

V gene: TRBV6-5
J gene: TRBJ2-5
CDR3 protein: CASWDPQETQYF

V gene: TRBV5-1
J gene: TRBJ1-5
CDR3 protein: CASSSDTGGNQPQHF

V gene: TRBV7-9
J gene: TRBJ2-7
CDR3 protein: CASSHRDSAYEQYF

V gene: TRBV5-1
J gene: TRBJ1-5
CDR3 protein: CASRVAPDTLGNQPQHF